The 2 T cell receptor beta chains reported below all come from one sample, sequenced in a study of blood T cell repertoires in COVID-19. The method was immunoSEQ multiplex PCR; TCRdb's version includes in-frame clones alone and lacks a portion of them. This repertoire shows about 160,000 clones, 80% to 85% found once; its top ten account for about a tenth. The sequenced sample was peripheral blood. The receptors stem from a woman over 75 with active or convalescent COVID-19.

The chain couples TRBV6-5 to TRBJ1-5; D is unclear. The V gene's germline CDR1 is MNHEY and CDR2 SVGAGI. V lost 0 bases and J 3 bases, leaving 12 bases between the germline ends. The CDR3 is 16 amino acids. The CDR3 bases are TGTGCCAGCAGTTACTCGAGCCCCGTTGCCAATCAGCCCCAGCATTTT. Translating gives CASSYSSPVANQPQHF.

V usage is TRBV5-4 and J usage is TRBJ1-2; TRBD1 aligns across 7 bases. Germline loops: CDR1 SGHNT, CDR2 YYREEE (reference sequence). V shed 4 bases and J 8 bases; nucleotides not matched to a gene: 11. The CDR3 has 14 amino acids. The CDR3, as DNA: TGTGCCAGCAGCCGACAGGGAACCTCGGGCGGCTACACCTTC. The encoded protein is CASSRQGTSGGYTF.